The next 21 T cell receptor beta chains were all read from a single sample in a study of OX40 agonist ivuxolimab in advanced cancers. Produced via immunoSEQ multiplex PCR; TCRdb's table is partial and in-frame only. The data contain some 91,000 clones, about 89% of them seen just once; the ten biggest clones take up about 4.5%. The sample consisted of CD4+ or CD8+ T cells sorted from blood, taken in a trial of the OX40 agonist ivuxolimab. These receptors all stem from an adult with an advanced solid tumor such as melanoma, head and neck, liver or kidney cancer.

The genes are TRBV7-9 and TRBJ1-1; no firm D call. This CDR3 has 13 residues. Trimming removed 5 bases from V and 1 base from J, with 8 bases in between. Germline CDR1 reads SEHNR; CDR2 reads FQNEAQ (reference sequence). CDR3 residues: CASSELRNTEAFF. CDR3 coding DNA: TGTGCCAGCAGCGAACTCAGGAACACTGAAGCTTTCTTT.

This clone occurred a few times. The chain links TRBV19 to TRBJ2-2; D is perhaps TRBD1 or TRBD2 (6 bases each). The germline gives CDR1 LNHDA, CDR2 SQIVND (reference sequence). There are 15 residues in the CDR3. V lost 3 bases, J lost 3 bases, and 11 bases lay in between. The chain's CDR3 is CASSIGGLDTGELFF. The CDR3 DNA sequence: TGTGCCAGTAGTATTGGGGGGCTCGACACCGGGGAGCTGTTTTTT.

This chain links TRBV7-9 with TRBJ1-2; TRBD1 matches at 7 bases. V was pared by 5 bases and J by 4 bases, with 7 bases of the junction left unmatched. The CDR3 spans 14 residues. Germline V lookup: CDR1 SEHNR, CDR2 FQNEAQ (reference sequence). The DNA for the CDR3 is TGTGCCAGCAGCCCGGACAGGACTAGCTATGGCTACACCTTC. Translated, it gives CASSPDRTSYGYTF.

A single count supports this clone. DNA of the CDR3: TGTGCCAGCAACCCCTCGGGGGGGACTTTCCACGAGCAGTACTTC. It is translated as CASNPSGGTFHEQYF. This chain links TRBV5-4 with TRBJ2-7, with 8 bases identical to TRBD2. Germline V CDR1 and CDR2: SGHNT, YYREEE (reference sequence). Trimming at V came to 6 bases and at J to 5 bases, leaving 13 bases not matched to a gene. The CDR3 length is 15 residues.

The rearrangement links TRBV21-1 to TRBJ2-7. TRBV21-1 is a documented pseudogene. The CDR3 runs to 12 residues. CDR3 DNA: TGTGCCAGCAGCAAAGGTACGGAAGAGCAGTACGTC. It codes for CASSKGTEEQYV.

The gene calls are TRBV19 and TRBJ2-6; D gene uncertain. Germline V gives CDR1 LNHDA, CDR2 SQIVND (reference sequence). V lost 1 base to trimming and J lost 2 bases, with 6 bases between them. The CDR3 spans 15 residues. The CDR3 DNA sequence: TGTGCCAGTAGTATAGGCAGAACTGGGGCCAACGTCCTGACTTTC. Translating gives CASSIGRTGANVLTF. Variable domain in full (rest from reference TRBV19 and TRBJ2-6): DGGITQSPKYLFRKEGQNVTLSCEQNLNHDAMYWYRQDPGQGLRLIYYSQIVNDFQKGDIAEGYSVSREKKESFPLTVTSAQKNPTAFYLCASSIGRTGANVLTFGAGSRLTVL.

This chain connects TRBV7-8 to TRBJ1-5, with D uncertain. The CDR3 contains 12 residues. Germline assignment: CDR1 SGHVS and CDR2 FQNEAQ. Trimming left V 5 bases short and J 9 bases short, with 11 bases between. The CDR3 DNA follows: TGTGCCAGCAGCGCGCCGGAGGGGCCCCAGCATTTT. It specifies CASSAPEGPQHF.

The chain recombines TRBV29-1 with TRBJ1-1, with D possibly matching TRBD1 (5 bases). Trimming pared 7 bases from V and 5 bases from J, leaving 20 bases between. This CDR3 has 14 amino acids. Germline CDR1 SQVTM, CDR2 ANQGSEA. In DNA, the CDR3 is TGCAGCGCCCGGGGAGGGATAGAGGGGACTGAAGCTTTCTTT. Residues: CSARGGIEGTEAFF.

This chain links TRBV7-2 with TRBJ2-2; D ambiguous. The germline CDR1 and CDR2 sequences are SGHTA and FQGNSA. The CDR3 is made up of 13 amino acids. Trimming removed 5 bases from V and 7 bases from J, with 11 bases in between. CDR3 DNA sequence: TGTGCCAGCAGCCCTCCAATTGACGGGGAGCTGTTTTTT. Protein sequence: CASSPPIDGELFF.

This clone showed up just once. The V and J genes are TRBV6-6 and TRBJ1-5, with D possibly being TRBD1 (5 bases). V was clipped by 4 bases and J by 0 bases, with 13 bases between them. The germline gives CDR1 MNHNY, CDR2 SVGAGI (reference sequence). This CDR3 region has 16 residues. The chain's CDR3 is CASSSGREFSNQPQHF. CDR3 sequence (DNA): TGTGCCAGCAGTTCGGGCAGGGAGTTTAGCAATCAGCCCCAGCATTTT.

This chain uses TRBV18 with TRBJ1-1; D perhaps matches TRBD1 (6 bases). This CDR3 comprises 14 residues. Trimming shortened V by 6 bases and J by 1 base, and 12 bases separated the two germline ends. Per germline, CDR1 KGHSH and CDR2 LQKENI. Here the CDR3 reads CASSLLQGNTEAFF. The CDR3 DNA follows: TGTGCCAGCTCCCTTTTACAGGGGAACACTGAAGCTTTCTTT.

The rearrangement links TRBV27 to TRBJ1-5, with D perhaps TRBD1 (6 bases). This CDR3 comprises 16 residues. Germline lookup yields CDR1 MNHEY and CDR2 SMNVEV (reference sequence). V was trimmed by 0 bases and J by 3 bases, leaving 12 bases between them. The CDR3 spells CASSLSPTGFNQPQHF. CDR3 nucleotides: TGTGCCAGCAGTTTATCCCCGACAGGATTCAATCAGCCCCAGCATTTT.

This clone was seen only a few times. The V gene is TRBV2, the J gene TRBJ1-1; D remains unclear. The CDR3 has 11 residues. V dropped 7 bases and J dropped 4 bases, with 7 bases sitting between them. CDR1 and CDR2 from the germline V gene are SNHLY and FYNNEI. The CDR3 DNA reads TGTGCCAGCACGGTGGGCACTGAAGCTTTCTTT. It is translated as CASTVGTEAFF.

Worth noting for this clone: Other DNA sequences in this sample translate to the same CDR3. The rearrangement joins TRBV5-1 to TRBJ2-5, with D tentatively TRBD2 (5 bases). CDR1 and CDR2 (germline): SGHRS, YFSETQ. This CDR3 has 13 residues. With 0 bases removed from V and 4 bases from J, the gap between germline ends came to 7 bases. For the CDR3, the DNA is TGCGCCAGCAGCTTGGGGGCGGGAGAGACCCAGTACTTC. Translation gives CASSLGAGETQYF.

The genes are TRBV6-1 and TRBJ2-7; maybe TRBD2 (6 bases). The ends were cut back, 6 bases at V and 5 bases at J, with 20 bases in the middle. This CDR3 is 15 amino acids long. Looked up from germline, CDR1 is MNHNS and CDR2 is SASEGT. The CDR3, as DNA: TGTGCCAGCAGGATACTTATGGAGGGGAAGAACGAGCAGTACTTC. Amino acid sequence: CASRILMEGKNEQYF.

This clone was found a few times. Distinct nucleotide sequences in the sample also encode this CDR3. The chain is built from TRBV6-5 and TRBJ1-1; tentatively, D is TRBD1 (5 bases). The CDR3 loop spans 12 amino acids. CDR1 and CDR2 from the germline V gene are MNHEY and SVGAGI. The germline V and J ends were trimmed by 2 bases and 5 bases, with 6 bases remaining between them. CDR3 DNA: TGTGCCAGCAGTTACGGGGGAACTGAAGCTTTCTTT. Protein product: CASSYGGTEAFF.

The rearrangement uses TRBV27 and TRBJ1-1; 9 nucleotides align to TRBD1. Trimming removed 6 bases from V and 4 bases from J; junction bases left unmatched: 21. CDR1 and CDR2 from the germline V gene are MNHEY and SMNVEV (reference sequence). The CDR3 has 19 residues. The CDR3 here is CASRPTLGTGNLGGTEAFF. The CDR3 DNA reads as TGTGCCAGCAGACCGACCCTCGGGACAGGGAATCTTGGAGGCACTGAAGCTTTCTTT.

This clone was seen more than once but under ten times. The chain employs TRBV7-9 and TRBJ2-7; 8 bases match TRBD1. CDR3 length: 14 residues. Germline loops: CDR1 SEHNR, CDR2 FQNEAQ (reference sequence). V lost 5 bases, J lost 5 bases, and 8 bases stayed unmatched. The CDR3 is CASSPPPTGDEQYF. In DNA form, the CDR3 reads TGTGCCAGCAGCCCCCCCCCGACAGGGGACGAGCAGTACTTC.

This clone appeared a single time. The V and J genes are TRBV5-1 and TRBJ1-4; D is unresolved. The CDR3 consists of 14 residues. Trimming took off 0 bases at V and 0 bases at J, with 3 bases between the two ends. Germline values: CDR1 SGHRS, CDR2 YFSETQ. CDR3 nucleotides: TGCGCCAGCAGCTTGGATGCAACTAATGAAAAACTGTTTTTT. The encoded protein is CASSLDATNEKLFF.

The rearrangement uses TRBV20-1 and TRBJ2-7; 9 bases agree with TRBD1. Trimming cost V 3 bases and J 6 bases; bases outside gene matches: 0. The germline CDR1 and CDR2 sequences are DFQATT and SNEGSKA (reference sequence). This CDR3 is built from 11 residues. CDR3 DNA: TGCAGTGCTAGGACAGGGGGCGAGCAGTACTTC. Protein sequence: CSARTGGEQYF.

This clone was detected a few times. The chain recombines TRBV5-4 with TRBJ1-2; a possible D gene is TRBD1 (5 bases). The CDR3 extends over 12 amino acids. V was cut by 4 bases and J by 4 bases, with 8 bases left in between. Germline assignment: CDR1 SGHNT and CDR2 YYREEE (reference sequence). The CDR3 nucleotides are TGTGCCAGCAGCGGGGCTACCTATGGCTACACCTTC. It is translated as CASSGATYGYTF.